The next 32 T cell receptor beta chains were all read from a single sample in a study of T cells in Graves' hyperthyroidism and ophthalmopathy. Regions amplified from RNA transcripts were the TCR beta CDR3 regions. RT-PCR in the first round (using the HTBI primer set) targeted the TCR CDR3. MiXCR, applied by TCRdb to the multiplex PCR reads, yields one record per CDR3 protein. The table records over 650,000 distinct CDR3 sequences, roughly 15% of them present only once. Sequenced material: blood. The receptors here all came from a man aged 18 to 29 with Graves' hyperthyroidism.

This clonotype was seen repeatedly, ten times or more. V usage is TRBV6-1 and J usage is TRBJ2-5; D gene unclear. The CDR3 is 14 amino acids. CDR1 is MNHNS and CDR2 is SASEGT in the germline V gene. Trimming removed 6 bases from V and 8 bases from J, with 19 bases in between. CDR3 sequence: CASRLGGKVHTQYF. CDR3 DNA: TGTGCCAGCAGGCTCGGCGGCAAAGTACATACCCAGTACTTC.

This clonotype was picked up many times. This chain connects TRBV10-3 to TRBJ2-5; 7 nucleotides line up with TRBD1. The CDR3 totals 15 residues. The V segment lost 4 bases and the J segment 5 bases; nucleotides outside the gene matches: 10. Looked up from germline, CDR1 is ENHRY and CDR2 is SYGVKD. The CDR3 DNA sequence: TGTGCCATCAGTGTCTCTGCAGGGGGTGGGGAGACCCAGTACTTC. This codes for CAISVSAGGGETQYF.

This clonotype was recorded at least ten times. The genes are TRBV6-2 or TRBV6-3 and TRBJ2-7; D tentatively reads TRBD1 or TRBD2 (5 bases each). The germline gives CDR1 MNHEY, CDR2 SVGEGT. This CDR3 has 14 residues. Trimming removed 2 bases from V and 4 bases from J, with 12 bases in between. This CDR3 is CASSYPGTGYEQYF. DNA for the CDR3: TGTGCCAGCAGTTACCCCGGGACCGGATACGAGCAGTACTTC.

The table lists this clonotype with many counts. This rearrangement joins TRBV6-1 to TRBJ1-1; 7 bases match TRBD1. Germline V gene data show CDR1 as MNHNS and CDR2 as SASEGT. This CDR3 has 14 amino acids. V was pared by 6 bases and J by 4 bases, with 8 bases of the junction left unmatched. The CDR3 loop reads CASSIGAGGTEAFF. The CDR3 DNA reads as TGTGCCAGCAGCATAGGGGCAGGGGGCACTGAAGCTTTCTTT.

In nucleotides, the CDR3 is TGCGCCAGCAGCCAAGACAGGGCGGCACCCCTCCACTTT. Amino acids: CASSQDRAAPLHF. The genes are TRBV4-3 and TRBJ1-6; D is perhaps TRBD1 (5 bases). V was pared by 0 bases and J by 11 bases, with 8 bases between. The CDR3 contains 13 residues. Germline V gene lookup returns CDR1 LGHNA and CDR2 YSLEER.

The chain links TRBV4-3 to TRBJ2-7; the D is unclear. V shed 0 bases and J shed 2 bases, with 11 bases lying between them. This CDR3 is 15 amino acids long. Germline CDR1 and CDR2: LGHNA and YSLEER. The CDR3 protein is CASSQDIPGAYEQYF. The CDR3 DNA reads as TGCGCCAGCAGCCAAGATATCCCCGGCGCCTACGAGCAGTACTTC.

J is TRBJ2-1 and V is TRBV7-2, with 9 bases aligning to TRBD2. The V gene end was trimmed by 4 bases and the J gene end by 3 bases; junction bases not matched to a gene: 13. CDR1 is SGHTA and CDR2 is FQGNSA in the germline V gene. CDR3 length: 18 residues. CDR3 nucleotides: TGTGCCAGCAGCTCGCCTAGCGGGAAGTTCGGGGACTACAATGAGCAGTTCTTC. Protein product: CASSSPSGKFGDYNEQFF.

This clonotype was counted at least ten times. This rearrangement joins TRBV20-1 to TRBJ2-7; 7 bases line up with TRBD2. Looked up from germline, CDR1 is DFQATT and CDR2 is SNEGSKA (reference sequence). V shed 7 bases, J shed 4 bases, and the junction held 10 bases outside the gene matches. The length of the CDR3 is 13 residues. CDR3 nucleotides: TGCAGTGTCCCAGGGCGGGGGAGATACGAGCAGTACTTC. Encoded protein: CSVPGRGRYEQYF.

In the case of this clonotype: One end of the junction does not line up with germline, which may come from a read error. V usage is TRBV5-6 and J usage is TRBJ1-4; TRBD1 aligns across 7 bases. The CDR3 has 16 residues. The germline V gene encodes CDR1 SGHDT and CDR2 YYEEEE. CDR3 residues: CASSPSRDSHNENLFF. CDR3 bases: TGTGCCAGCAGCCCTAGTCGGGACAGCCATAATGAAAACCTGTTTTTT.

This clonotype turned up a few times. The J gene is TRBJ2-7, the V gene TRBV2, with 9 bases aligning to TRBD2. The CDR3 is 15 amino acids. The V segment lost 4 bases and the J segment 3 bases; nucleotides outside the gene matches: 7. Germline CDR1 is SNHLY and CDR2 is FYNNEI. The CDR3 DNA sequence: TGTGCCAGCAGTGCGGCTAGCGGGGCACTCTACGAGCAGTACTTC. Amino acid sequence: CASSAASGALYEQYF.

Of note for this clonotype: An end of the junction differs from the germline gene, which may be a read error. This chain connects TRBV6-2 or TRBV6-3 to TRBJ1-4; D remains unclear. The length of the CDR3 is 15 residues. Per the germline V gene, CDR1 is MNHEY and CDR2 is SVGEGT. CDR3 in DNA: TGTGCCAGCAGGCGGACCGCCGCAACTAATGAAAGACTGTTTTTT. The encoded protein is CASRRTAATNERLFF.

This clonotype has more than one count but fewer than ten. The rearrangement links TRBV5-1 to TRBJ2-2; D possibly corresponds to TRBD1 (5 bases). The V gene's germline CDR1 is SGHRS and CDR2 YFSETQ. Trimming took 6 bases from V and 1 from J, leaving 13 bases between them. This CDR3 contains 15 residues. DNA of the CDR3: TGCGCCAGCACCTTAACCCAGGGGAACACCGGGGAGCTGTTTTTT. Translation: CASTLTQGNTGELFF.

This chain links TRBV9 with TRBJ1-1; tentative D call: TRBD1 (5 bases). CDR1 is SGDLS, CDR2 YYNGEE, per germline. V gave up 4 bases and J gave up 7 bases, with 17 bases separating them. The CDR3 consists of 14 residues. The CDR3 reads CASSPWGTGSEAFF. DNA of the CDR3: TGTGCCAGCAGCCCGTGGGGCACGGGCAGTGAAGCTTTCTTT.

V and J are TRBV2 and TRBJ1-2, with 7 bases that match TRBD1. In germline, CDR1 is SNHLY, CDR2 FYNNEI. After removal of 6 bases from V and 6 bases from J, the junction contained 7 bases not matched to a gene. This CDR3 is built from 13 residues. This CDR3 is CASRSGGRHGYTF. The CDR3 region has the DNA TGTGCCAGCAGGTCAGGGGGACGCCATGGCTACACCTTC.

The genes are TRBV11-1 and TRBJ2-7; the D gene is possibly TRBD2 (5 bases). Trimming left V 3 bases short and J 5 bases short, with 14 bases between. The CDR3 contains 14 residues. Germline V gives CDR1 SGHAT, CDR2 FQDESV (reference sequence). The CDR3 loop reads CASSFEGVKDEQYF. The CDR3 DNA sequence: TGTGCCAGCAGCTTTGAGGGAGTTAAGGACGAGCAGTACTTC. The variable domain in full, with the rest retrieved from reference TRBV11-1 and TRBJ2-7, is EAEVAQSPRYKITEKSQAVAFWCDPISGHATLYWYRQILGQGPELLVQFQDESVVDDSQLPKDRFSAERLKGVDSTLKIQPAELGDSAMYLCASSFEGVKDEQYFGPGTRLTVT.

This clonotype showed up many times. The chain employs TRBV24-1 and TRBJ1-1; TRBD1 matches at 7 bases. V was pared by 4 bases and J by 4 bases, with 2 bases of the junction left unmatched. Looked up from germline, CDR1 is KGHDR and CDR2 is SFDVKD. The CDR3 contains 13 residues. This CDR3 is CATSDRDSTEAFF. The CDR3 DNA reads TGTGCCACCAGTGACCGGGACAGCACTGAAGCTTTCTTT.

This sequence joins TRBV9 and TRBJ2-7; no clear D gene. This CDR3 is built from 16 residues. Germline V lookup: CDR1 SGDLS, CDR2 YYNGEE. Trimming stripped 4 bases from V and 2 bases from J, with 19 bases between. The CDR3: CASSPLGLEQTYEQYF. Here the CDR3 DNA reads TGTGCCAGCAGCCCATTAGGGCTAGAACAGACCTACGAGCAGTACTTC.

This clonotype was counted many times. The CDR3 loop reads CASSLSPGLGGNEQFF. Written as DNA, the CDR3 is TGTGCCAGCAGCTTATCACCGGGACTAGGGGGCAATGAGCAGTTCTTC. This chain joins TRBV11-2 and TRBJ2-1; 8 nucleotides line up with TRBD2. Germline-derived CDR1 and CDR2 are SGHAT and FQNNGV. This CDR3 is 16 amino acids long. V shed 2 bases, J shed 6 bases, and the junction held 9 bases outside the gene matches.

This clonotype has ten or more counts. The V call is TRBV27, the J call TRBJ2-7, with 9 bases that match TRBD2. CDR3 length equals 15 residues. Germline V CDR1 and CDR2: MNHEY, SMNVEV (reference sequence). The V and J ends lost 7 bases and 5 bases, in that order; junction bases with no gene match: 12. CDR3 nucleotide sequence: TGTGCCAGCACCAATGGGGCTAGCGGGAAGAACGAGCAGTACTTC. Its translation is CASTNGASGKNEQYF.

This clonotype occurred a few times. This sequence joins TRBV27 and TRBJ2-1; 7 bases fit TRBD1. The V and J ends lost 6 bases and 7 bases, in that order; junction bases with no gene match: 18. This CDR3 has 17 amino acids. Germline-derived CDR1 and CDR2 are MNHEY and SMNVEV (reference sequence). In DNA form, the CDR3 reads TGTGCCAGCAGGCCGATCCCGGGACAGAGACTTAGGAATGAGCAGTTCTTC. Protein sequence: CASRPIPGQRLRNEQFF.

Many counts were recorded for this clonotype. The V and J genes are TRBV27 and TRBJ2-7; 9 nucleotides agree with TRBD1. This CDR3 is built from 15 residues. J was trimmed by 2 bases and V by 8 bases; bases with no gene match: 10. CDR1 is MNHEY, CDR2 SMNVEV, per germline (reference sequence). As DNA, the CDR3 is TGTGCCAGCCAGCCCGGGACAGGGATCGCCTACGAGCAGTACTTC. Its translation: CASQPGTGIAYEQYF.

The CDR3: CASSSRLAGGRNEQFF. CDR3 bases: TGTGCCAGCAGCTCCCGACTAGCGGGAGGTCGCAATGAGCAGTTCTTC. The genes are TRBV28 and TRBJ2-1; 13 bases are shared with TRBD2. Losses at the gene ends were 6 bases for V and 6 bases for J; bases not matched to a gene: 8. Germline values: CDR1 MDHEN, CDR2 SYDVKM. The CDR3 is made up of 16 amino acids.

In this sample, this clonotype turned up many times. The CDR3 bases are TGTGCCAGCAGTTTTGTTACGGGCTACACCTTC. Protein sequence: CASSFVTGYTF. The V gene is TRBV28, the J gene TRBJ1-2; D is uncertain. Germline CDR1 and CDR2: MDHEN and SYDVKM. The CDR3 contains 11 residues. V lost 3 bases, J lost 8 bases, and 7 bases lay in between.

This chain links TRBV27 with TRBJ2-3; D unresolved. The V gene lost 2 bases and the J gene lost 1 base, with 10 bases spanning the gap. The germline V gene encodes CDR1 MNHEY and CDR2 SMNVEV (reference sequence). The CDR3 is 15 residues long. The CDR3 nucleotides read TGTGCCAGCAGTTTACAGAAAGAGCGCACAGATACGCAGTATTTT. This codes for CASSLQKERTDTQYF.

This clonotype came up a few times. This chain joins TRBV20-1 and TRBJ2-2; TRBD2 matches at 11 bases. Germline V gene lookup returns CDR1 DFQATT and CDR2 SNEGSKA (reference sequence). CDR3 length: 16 amino acids. With 4 bases clipped from V and 6 bases from J, the junction kept 10 bases outside the gene matches. The CDR3 loop reads CSATGTSGGVPGELFF. CDR3 nucleotides: TGCAGTGCTACCGGGACTAGCGGAGGGGTCCCCGGGGAGCTGTTTTTT.

This clonotype turned up a few times. The V and J genes are TRBV5-1 and TRBJ2-2; 12 bases line up with TRBD2. Germline assignment: CDR1 SGHRS and CDR2 YFSETQ. The CDR3 consists of 15 residues. After removal of 5 bases from V and 3 bases from J, the junction contained 2 bases not matched to a gene. The CDR3 sequence: CASRRLAGDTGELFF. CDR3 nucleotides: TGCGCCAGCAGGAGACTAGCGGGAGACACCGGGGAGCTGTTTTTT.

This clonotype showed up just a few times. This chain joins TRBV20-1 and TRBJ2-7, with D possibly matching TRBD1 (5 bases). The CDR3 spans 12 residues. The ends were cut back, 6 bases at V and 4 bases at J, with 13 bases in the middle. Germline lookup yields CDR1 DFQATT and CDR2 SNEGSKA (reference sequence). The CDR3 here is CSAAEDSYEQYF. In nucleotides, the CDR3 is TGCAGTGCCGCCGAAGACAGTTACGAGCAGTACTTC.

This clonotype has ten or more counts. CDR3 DNA: TGTGCCAGCAGCTTTTTCGTGGGAGTGACAGATACGCAGTATTTT. Translation: CASSFFVGVTDTQYF. The genes are TRBV5-5 and TRBJ2-3; perhaps TRBD2 as D (5 bases). There are 15 residues in the CDR3. V shed 2 bases and J shed 3 bases, with 13 bases lying between them. The germline V gene encodes CDR1 SGHKS and CDR2 YYEKEE (reference sequence).

The V gene is TRBV25-1, the J gene TRBJ2-3; unclear D gene. Trimming left V 3 bases short and J 0 bases short, with 10 bases between. This CDR3 is 15 amino acids long. Germline V gene lookup returns CDR1 MGHDK and CDR2 SYGVNS. CDR3 DNA sequence: TGTGCCAGCAGTGATACCGTTCCTAGCACAGATACGCAGTATTTT. It specifies CASSDTVPSTDTQYF.

The gene calls are TRBV20-1 and TRBJ1-5; unclear D gene. The V gene lost 6 bases and the J gene lost 4 bases, with 16 bases spanning the gap. Germline V gene data show CDR1 as DFQATT and CDR2 as SNEGSKA (reference sequence). The CDR3 loop spans 14 amino acids. The CDR3 spells CSAALPDGNQPQHF. CDR3 nucleotides: TGCAGTGCCGCCCTCCCGGACGGAAATCAGCCCCAGCATTTT.

In its sample, this clonotype was seen a few times. V gene TRBV24-1 combines with J gene TRBJ2-3, with 8 nucleotides matching TRBD1. Germline CDR1 is KGHDR and CDR2 is SFDVKD. This CDR3 region has 11 residues. V lost 10 bases to trimming and J lost 6 bases; unmatched junction nucleotides: 2. CDR3 coding DNA: TGTGCCACGGGGGACAGGGATACGCAGTATTTT. Protein product: CATGDRDTQYF.

The chain carries TRBV6-1 and TRBJ1-1; no clear D gene. CDR1 and CDR2 from the germline V gene are MNHNS and SASEGT. Trimming removed 6 bases at V and 1 base at J, with 15 bases between. The CDR3 contains 15 residues. The CDR3 nucleotides read TGTGCCAGCAGCCTCGTACGGACCTCGAACACTGAAGCTTTCTTT. This encodes CASSLVRTSNTEAFF.